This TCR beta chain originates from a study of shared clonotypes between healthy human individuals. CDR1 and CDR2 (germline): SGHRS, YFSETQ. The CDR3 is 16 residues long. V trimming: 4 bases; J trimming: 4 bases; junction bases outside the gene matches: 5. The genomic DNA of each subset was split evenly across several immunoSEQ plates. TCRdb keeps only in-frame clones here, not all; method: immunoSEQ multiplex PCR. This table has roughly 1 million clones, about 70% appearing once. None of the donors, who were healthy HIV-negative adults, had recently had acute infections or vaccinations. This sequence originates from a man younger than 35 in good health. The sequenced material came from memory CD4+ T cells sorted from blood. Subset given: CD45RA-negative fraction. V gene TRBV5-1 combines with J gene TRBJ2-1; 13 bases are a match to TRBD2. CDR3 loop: CASSPGLAGLYNEQFF. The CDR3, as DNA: TGCGCCAGCAGCCCGGGACTAGCGGGATTATACAATGAGCAGTTCTTC.